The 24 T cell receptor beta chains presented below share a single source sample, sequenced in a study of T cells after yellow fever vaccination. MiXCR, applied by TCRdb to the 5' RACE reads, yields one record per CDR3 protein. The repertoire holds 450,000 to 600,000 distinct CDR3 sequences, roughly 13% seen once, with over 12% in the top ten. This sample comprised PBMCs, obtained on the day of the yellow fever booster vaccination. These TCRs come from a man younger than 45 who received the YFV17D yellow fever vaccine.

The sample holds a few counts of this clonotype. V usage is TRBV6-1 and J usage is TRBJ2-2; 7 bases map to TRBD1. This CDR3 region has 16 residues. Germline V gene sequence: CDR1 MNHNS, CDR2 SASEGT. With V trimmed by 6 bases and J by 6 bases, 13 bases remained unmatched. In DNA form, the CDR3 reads TGTGCCAGCAGGACTGCCGGGACAGCCGGGTCCGGGGAGCTGTTTTTT. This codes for CASRTAGTAGSGELFF.

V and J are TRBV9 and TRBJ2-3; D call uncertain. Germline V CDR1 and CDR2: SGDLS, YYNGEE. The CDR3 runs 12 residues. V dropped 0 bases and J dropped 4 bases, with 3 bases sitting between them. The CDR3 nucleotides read TGTGCCAGCAGCGTAGAGGCAGATACGCAGTATTTT. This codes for CASSVEADTQYF.

CDR3 DNA: TGTGCCAGCAGTAGGGACGGCGGTTACAATGAGCAGTTCTTC. This gives the protein CASSRDGGYNEQFF. This rearrangement joins TRBV27 to TRBJ2-1; D may be TRBD1 or TRBD2 (5 bases each). CDR1 and CDR2 (germline): MNHEY, SMNVEV (reference sequence). The CDR3 is made up of 14 amino acids. V gave up 5 bases and J gave up 4 bases, with 12 bases separating them.

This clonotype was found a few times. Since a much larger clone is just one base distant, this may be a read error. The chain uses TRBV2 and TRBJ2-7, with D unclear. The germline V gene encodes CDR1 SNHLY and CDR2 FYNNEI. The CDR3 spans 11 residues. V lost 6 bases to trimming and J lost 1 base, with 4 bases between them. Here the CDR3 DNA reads TGTGCCAGCAGGGAATCCTACGAGCAGTACTTC. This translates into CASRESYEQYF.

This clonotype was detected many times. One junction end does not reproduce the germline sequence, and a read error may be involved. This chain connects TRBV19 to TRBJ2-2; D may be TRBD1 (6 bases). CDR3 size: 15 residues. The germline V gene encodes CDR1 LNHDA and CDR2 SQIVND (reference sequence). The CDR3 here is CASKPLGGNTGELFF. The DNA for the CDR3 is TGTGCGAGTAAGCCACTAGGGGGAAACACCGGGGAGCTGTTTTTT. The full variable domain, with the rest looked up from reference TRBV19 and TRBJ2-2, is DGGITQSPKYLFRKEGQNVTLSCEQNLNHDAMYWYRQDPGQGLRLIYYSQIVNDFQKGDIAEGYSVSREKKESFPLTVTSAQKNPTAFYLCASKPLGGNTGELFFGEGSRLTVL.

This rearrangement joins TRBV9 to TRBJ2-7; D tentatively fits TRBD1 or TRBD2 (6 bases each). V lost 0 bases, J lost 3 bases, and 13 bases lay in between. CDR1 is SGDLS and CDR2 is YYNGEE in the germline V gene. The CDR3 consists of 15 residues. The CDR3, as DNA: TGTGCCAGCAGCGTAGTTGGGGGGCCCCTCTACGAGCAGTACTTC. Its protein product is CASSVVGGPLYEQYF. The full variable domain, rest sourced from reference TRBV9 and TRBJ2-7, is DSGVTQTPKHLITATGQRVTLRCSPRSGDLSVYWYQQSLDQGLQFLIQYYNGEERAKGNILERFSAQQFPDLHSELNLSSLELGDSALYFCASSVVGGPLYEQYFGPGTRLTVT.

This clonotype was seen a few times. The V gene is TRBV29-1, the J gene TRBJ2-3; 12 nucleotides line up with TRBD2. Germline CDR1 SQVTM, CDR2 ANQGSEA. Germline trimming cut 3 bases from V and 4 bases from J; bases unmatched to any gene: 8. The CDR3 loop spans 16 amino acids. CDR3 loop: CSVERLAGGLADTQYF. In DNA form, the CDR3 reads TGCAGCGTTGAGAGGCTAGCGGGAGGGCTGGCAGATACGCAGTATTTT.

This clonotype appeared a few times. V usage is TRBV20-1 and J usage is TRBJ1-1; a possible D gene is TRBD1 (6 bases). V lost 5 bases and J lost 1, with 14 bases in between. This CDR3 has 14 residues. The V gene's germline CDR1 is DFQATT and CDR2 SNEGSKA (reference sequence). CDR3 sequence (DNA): TGCAGTGCTCCGATTGGACAGCAGAACACTGAAGCTTTCTTT. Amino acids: CSAPIGQQNTEAFF.

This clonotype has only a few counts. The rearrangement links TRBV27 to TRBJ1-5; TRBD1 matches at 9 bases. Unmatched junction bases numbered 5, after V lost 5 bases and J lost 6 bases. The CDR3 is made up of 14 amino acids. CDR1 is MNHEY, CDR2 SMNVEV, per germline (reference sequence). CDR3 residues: CASSIGTGSQPQHF. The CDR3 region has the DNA TGTGCCAGCAGTATCGGGACAGGGAGTCAGCCCCAGCATTTT.

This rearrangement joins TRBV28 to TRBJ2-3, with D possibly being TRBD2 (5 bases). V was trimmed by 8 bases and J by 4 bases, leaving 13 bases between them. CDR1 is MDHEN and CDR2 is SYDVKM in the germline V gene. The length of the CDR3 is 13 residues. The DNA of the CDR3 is TGTGCCAGCCAAGGACTTGGTGCAGATACGCAGTATTTT. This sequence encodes CASQGLGADTQYF.

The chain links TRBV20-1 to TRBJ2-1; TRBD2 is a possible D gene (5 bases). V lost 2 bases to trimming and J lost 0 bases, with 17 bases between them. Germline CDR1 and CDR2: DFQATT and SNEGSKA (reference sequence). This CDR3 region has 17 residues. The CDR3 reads CSARPLLVSSSYNEQFF. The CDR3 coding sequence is TGCAGTGCTAGACCCCTACTAGTGTCAAGCTCCTACAATGAGCAGTTCTTC.

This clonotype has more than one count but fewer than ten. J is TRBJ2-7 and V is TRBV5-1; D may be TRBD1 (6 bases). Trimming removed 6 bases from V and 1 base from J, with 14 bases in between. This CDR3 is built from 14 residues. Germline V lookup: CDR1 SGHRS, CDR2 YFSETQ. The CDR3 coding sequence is TGCGCCAGCACCACAGGGAGCCTTTCCTACGAGCAGTACTTC. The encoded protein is CASTTGSLSYEQYF. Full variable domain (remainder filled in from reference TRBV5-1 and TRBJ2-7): KAGVTQTPRYLIKTRGQQVTLSCSPISGHRSVSWYQQTPGQGLQFLFEYFSETQRNKGNFPGRFSGRQFSNSRSEMNVSTLELGDSALYLCASTTGSLSYEQYFGPGTRLTVT.

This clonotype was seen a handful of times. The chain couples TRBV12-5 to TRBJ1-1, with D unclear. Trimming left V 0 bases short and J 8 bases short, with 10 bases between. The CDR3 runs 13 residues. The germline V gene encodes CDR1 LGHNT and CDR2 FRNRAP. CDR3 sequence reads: CASGLVGLGEAFF. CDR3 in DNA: TGTGCTAGTGGTTTGGTGGGCCTCGGCGAAGCTTTCTTT.

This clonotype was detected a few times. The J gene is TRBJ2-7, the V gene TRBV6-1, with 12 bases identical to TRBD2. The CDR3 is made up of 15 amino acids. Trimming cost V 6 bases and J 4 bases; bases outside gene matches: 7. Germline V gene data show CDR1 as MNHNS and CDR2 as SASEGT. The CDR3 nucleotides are TGTGCCAGCAGCAACCGACTAGCGGGAGCTTACGAGCAGTACTTC. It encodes CASSNRLAGAYEQYF.

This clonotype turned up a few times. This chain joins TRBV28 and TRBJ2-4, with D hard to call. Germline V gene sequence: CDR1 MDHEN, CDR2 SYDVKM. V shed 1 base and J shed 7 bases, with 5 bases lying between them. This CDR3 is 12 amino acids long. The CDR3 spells CASSLYSNIQYF. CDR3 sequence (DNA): TGTGCCAGCAGTTTATACAGTAACATTCAGTACTTC.

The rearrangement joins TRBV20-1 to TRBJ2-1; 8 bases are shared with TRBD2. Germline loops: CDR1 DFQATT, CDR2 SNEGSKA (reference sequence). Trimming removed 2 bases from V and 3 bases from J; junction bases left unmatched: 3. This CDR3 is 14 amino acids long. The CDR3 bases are TGCAGTGCTAGAACGCTAGCGGGCTACAATGAGCAGTTCTTC. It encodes CSARTLAGYNEQFF.

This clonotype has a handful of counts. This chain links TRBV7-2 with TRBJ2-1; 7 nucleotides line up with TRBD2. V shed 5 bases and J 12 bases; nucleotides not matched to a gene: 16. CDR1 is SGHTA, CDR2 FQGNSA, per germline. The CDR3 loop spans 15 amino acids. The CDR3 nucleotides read TGTGCCAGCAGCCGAGTTACGGGCGGGAGTCGACGGCAGTTCTTC. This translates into CASSRVTGGSRRQFF.

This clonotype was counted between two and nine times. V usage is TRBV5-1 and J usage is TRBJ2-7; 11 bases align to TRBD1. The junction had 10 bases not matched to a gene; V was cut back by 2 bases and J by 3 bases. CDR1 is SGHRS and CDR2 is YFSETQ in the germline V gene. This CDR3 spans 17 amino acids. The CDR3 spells CASSFGQGAQIGYEQYF. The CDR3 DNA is TGCGCCAGCAGCTTCGGACAGGGGGCGCAAATCGGCTACGAGCAGTACTTC.

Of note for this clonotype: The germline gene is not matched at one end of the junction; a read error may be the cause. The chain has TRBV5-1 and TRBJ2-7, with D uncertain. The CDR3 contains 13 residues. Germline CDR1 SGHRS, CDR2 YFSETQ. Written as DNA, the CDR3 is TGCGCCAGCAGCTTGGAACGGACCTACGAGCCGTACTTC. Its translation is CASSLERTYEPYF.

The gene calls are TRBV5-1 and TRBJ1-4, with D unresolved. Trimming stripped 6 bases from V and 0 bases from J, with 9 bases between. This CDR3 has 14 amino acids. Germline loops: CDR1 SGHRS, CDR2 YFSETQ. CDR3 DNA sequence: TGCGCCAGCAAACACGGGACAACTAATGAAAAACTGTTTTTT. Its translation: CASKHGTTNEKLFF.

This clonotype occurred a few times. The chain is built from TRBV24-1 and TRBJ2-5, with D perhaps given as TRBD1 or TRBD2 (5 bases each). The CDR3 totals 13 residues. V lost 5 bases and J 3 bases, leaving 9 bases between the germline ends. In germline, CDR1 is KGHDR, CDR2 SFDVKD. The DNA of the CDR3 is TGTGCCACCAGTGGTGGGGGTAAAGAGACCCAGTACTTC. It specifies CATSGGGKETQYF.

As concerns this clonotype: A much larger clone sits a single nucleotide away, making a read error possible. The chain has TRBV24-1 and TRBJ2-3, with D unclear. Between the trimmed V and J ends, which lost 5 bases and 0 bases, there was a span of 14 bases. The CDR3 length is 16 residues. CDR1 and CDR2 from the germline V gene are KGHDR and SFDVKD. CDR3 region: CATSVVGRWSTDTQYF. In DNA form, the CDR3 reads TGTGCCACCAGTGTGGTGGGAAGGTGGAGCACAGATACGCAGTATTTT.

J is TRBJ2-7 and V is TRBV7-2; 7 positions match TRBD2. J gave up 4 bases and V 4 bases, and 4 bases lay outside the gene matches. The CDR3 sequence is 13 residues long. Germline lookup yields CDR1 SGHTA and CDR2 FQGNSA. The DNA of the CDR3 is TGTGCCAGCAGCTGGGGACTACAATACGAGCAGTACTTC. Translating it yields CASSWGLQYEQYF. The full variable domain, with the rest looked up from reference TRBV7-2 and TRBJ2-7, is GAGVSQSPSNKVTEKGKDVELRCDPISGHTALYWYRQSLGQGLEFLIYFQGNSAPDKSGLPSDRFSAERTGGSVSTLTIQRTQQEDSAVYLCASSWGLQYEQYFGPGTRLTVT.

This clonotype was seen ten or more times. The CDR3 coding sequence is TGCAGTGCTAGTATCAGCGGGAGCGCGAATGAGCAGTTCTTC. Translating gives CSASISGSANEQFF. V gene TRBV20-1 combines with J gene TRBJ2-1; TRBD2 matches at 8 bases. Germline V lookup: CDR1 DFQATT, CDR2 SNEGSKA (reference sequence). CDR3 length equals 14 residues. The J segment lost 7 bases and the V segment lost 3 bases, leaving 8 bases of the junction unmatched.